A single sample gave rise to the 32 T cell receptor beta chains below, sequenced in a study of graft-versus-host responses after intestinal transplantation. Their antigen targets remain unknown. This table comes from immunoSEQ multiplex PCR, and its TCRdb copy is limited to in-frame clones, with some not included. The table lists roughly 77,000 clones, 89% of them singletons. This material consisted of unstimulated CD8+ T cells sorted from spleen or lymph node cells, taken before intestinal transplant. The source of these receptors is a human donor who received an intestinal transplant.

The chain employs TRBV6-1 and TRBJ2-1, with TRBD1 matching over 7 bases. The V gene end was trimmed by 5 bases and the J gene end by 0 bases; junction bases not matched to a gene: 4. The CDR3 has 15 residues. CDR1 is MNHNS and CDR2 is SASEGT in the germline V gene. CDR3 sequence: CASSPGQSSYNEQFF. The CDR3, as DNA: TGTGCCAGCAGTCCGGGACAGAGCTCCTACAATGAGCAGTTCTTC.

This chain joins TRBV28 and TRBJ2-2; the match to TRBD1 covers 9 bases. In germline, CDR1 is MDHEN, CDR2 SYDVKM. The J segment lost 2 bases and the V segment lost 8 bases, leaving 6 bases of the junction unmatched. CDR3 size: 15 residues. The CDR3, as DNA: TGTGCCAGCGGTCGGGACAGGGTTAACACCGGGGAGCTGTTTTTT. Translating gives CASGRDRVNTGELFF.

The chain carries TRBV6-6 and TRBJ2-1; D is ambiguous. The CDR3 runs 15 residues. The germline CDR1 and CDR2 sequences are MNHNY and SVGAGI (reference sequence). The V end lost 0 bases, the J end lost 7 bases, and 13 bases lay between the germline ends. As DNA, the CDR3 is TGTGCCAGCAGTTACTCGTTGGAACCGGAGAATGAGCAGTTCTTC. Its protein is CASSYSLEPENEQFF.

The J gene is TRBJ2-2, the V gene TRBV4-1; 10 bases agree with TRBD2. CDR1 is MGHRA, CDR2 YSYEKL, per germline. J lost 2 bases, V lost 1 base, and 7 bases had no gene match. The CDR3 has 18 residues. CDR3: CASSQVVAGGANTGELFF. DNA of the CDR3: TGCGCCAGCAGCCAAGTGGTAGCGGGGGGCGCTAACACCGGGGAGCTGTTTTTT.

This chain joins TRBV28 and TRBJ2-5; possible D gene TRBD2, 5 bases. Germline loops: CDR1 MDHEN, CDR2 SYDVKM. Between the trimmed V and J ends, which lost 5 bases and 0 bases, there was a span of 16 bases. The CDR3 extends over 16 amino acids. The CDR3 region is CASSAPGLSYQETQYF. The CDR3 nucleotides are TGTGCCAGCAGTGCCCCTGGACTTTCGTACCAAGAGACCCAGTACTTC.

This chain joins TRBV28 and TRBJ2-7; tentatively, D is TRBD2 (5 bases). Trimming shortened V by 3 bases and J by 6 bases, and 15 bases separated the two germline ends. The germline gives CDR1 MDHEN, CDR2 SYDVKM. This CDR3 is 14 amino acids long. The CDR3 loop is CASSFRSGNGEQYF. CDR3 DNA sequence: TGTGCCAGCAGTTTTAGATCGGGGAATGGCGAGCAGTACTTC.

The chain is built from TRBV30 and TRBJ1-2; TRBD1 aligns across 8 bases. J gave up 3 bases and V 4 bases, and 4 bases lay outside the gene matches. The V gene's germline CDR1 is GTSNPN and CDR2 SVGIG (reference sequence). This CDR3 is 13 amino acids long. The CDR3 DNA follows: TGTGCCTGGAATGCAGGGGGCGACTATGGCTACACCTTC. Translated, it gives CAWNAGGDYGYTF. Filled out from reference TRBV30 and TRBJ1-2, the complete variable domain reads SQTIHQWPATLVQPVGSPLSLECTVEGTSNPNLYWYRQAAGRGLQLLFYSVGIGQISSEVPQNLSASRPQDRQFILSSKKLLLSDSGFYLCAWNAGGDYGYTFGSGTRLTVV.

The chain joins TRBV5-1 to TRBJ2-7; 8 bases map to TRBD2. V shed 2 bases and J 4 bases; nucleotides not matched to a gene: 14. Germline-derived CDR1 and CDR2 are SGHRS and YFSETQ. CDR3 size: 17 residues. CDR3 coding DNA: TGCGCCAGCAGCTTACCCCGGGTAGCGGGGACCCAGTACGAGCAGTACTTC. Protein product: CASSLPRVAGTQYEQYF.

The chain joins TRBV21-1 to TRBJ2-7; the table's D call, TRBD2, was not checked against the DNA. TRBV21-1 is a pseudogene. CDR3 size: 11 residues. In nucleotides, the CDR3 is TGTGCCAGCTCCCGACTCCACGAGCAGTACTTC. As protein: CASSRLHEQYF.

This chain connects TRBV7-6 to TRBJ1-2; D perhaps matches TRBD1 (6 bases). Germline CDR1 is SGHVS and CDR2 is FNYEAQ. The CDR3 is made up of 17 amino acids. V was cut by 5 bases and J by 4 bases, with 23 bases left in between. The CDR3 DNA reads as TGTGCCAGCAGCCAATCCACATCGATTAGACAGGTCTATGGCTACACCTTC. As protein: CASSQSTSIRQVYGYTF.

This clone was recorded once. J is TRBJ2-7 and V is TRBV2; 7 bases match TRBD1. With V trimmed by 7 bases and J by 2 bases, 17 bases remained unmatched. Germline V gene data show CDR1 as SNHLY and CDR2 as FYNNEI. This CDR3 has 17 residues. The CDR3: CASKDGRGSPDPYEQYF. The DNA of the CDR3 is TGTGCCAGCAAGGACGGCAGGGGGAGTCCGGATCCCTACGAGCAGTACTTC. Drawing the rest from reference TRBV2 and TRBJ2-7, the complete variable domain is EPEVTQTPSHQVTQMGQEVILRCVPISNHLYFYWYRQILGQKVEFLVSFYNNEISEKSEIFDDQFSVERPDGSNFTLKIRSTKLEDSAMYFCASKDGRGSPDPYEQYFGPGTRLTVT.

The CDR3 region is CASSSGLAGGPAGEQYF. The CDR3 DNA reads TGTGCCAGCAGCTCTGGGCTAGCGGGAGGGCCTGCGGGGGAGCAGTACTTC. The chain links TRBV7-6 to TRBJ2-7, with TRBD2 matching over 12 bases. With 4 bases clipped from V and 7 bases from J, the junction kept 14 bases outside the gene matches. Germline CDR1 is SGHVS and CDR2 is FNYEAQ. The CDR3 length is 17 residues.

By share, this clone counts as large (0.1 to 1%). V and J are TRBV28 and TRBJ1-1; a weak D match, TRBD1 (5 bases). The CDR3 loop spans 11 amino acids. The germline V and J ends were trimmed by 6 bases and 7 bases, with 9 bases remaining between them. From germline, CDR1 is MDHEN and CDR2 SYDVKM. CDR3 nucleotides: TGTGCCAGCAGCAGGGCTGTTGAAGCTTTCTTT. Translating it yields CASSRAVEAFF.

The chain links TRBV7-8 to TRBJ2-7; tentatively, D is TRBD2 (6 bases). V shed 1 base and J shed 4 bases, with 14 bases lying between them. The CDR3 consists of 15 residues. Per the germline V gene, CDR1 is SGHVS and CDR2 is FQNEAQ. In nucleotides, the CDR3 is TGTGCCAGCAGCTTAGGCAAACATAGCGGTTACGAGCAGTACTTC. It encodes CASSLGKHSGYEQYF.

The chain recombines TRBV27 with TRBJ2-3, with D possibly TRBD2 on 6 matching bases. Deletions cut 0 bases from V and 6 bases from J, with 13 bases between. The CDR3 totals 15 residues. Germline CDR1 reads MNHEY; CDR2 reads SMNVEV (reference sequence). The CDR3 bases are TGTGCCAGCAGTTTATCGTCCGGGGGTGCGGATACGCAGTATTTT. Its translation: CASSLSSGGADTQYF.

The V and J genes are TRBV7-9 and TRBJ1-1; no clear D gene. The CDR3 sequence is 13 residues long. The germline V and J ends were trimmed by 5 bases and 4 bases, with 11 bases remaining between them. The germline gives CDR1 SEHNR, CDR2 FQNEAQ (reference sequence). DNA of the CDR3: TGTGCCAGCAGCAGGGAGTGGGGCACTGAAGCTTTCTTT. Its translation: CASSREWGTEAFF.

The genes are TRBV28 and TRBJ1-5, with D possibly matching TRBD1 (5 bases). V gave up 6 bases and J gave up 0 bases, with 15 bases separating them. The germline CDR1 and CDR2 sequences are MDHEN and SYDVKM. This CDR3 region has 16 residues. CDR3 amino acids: CASRTIRAGSNQPQHF. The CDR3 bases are TGTGCCAGCAGGACCATCAGGGCAGGTAGCAATCAGCCCCAGCATTTT.

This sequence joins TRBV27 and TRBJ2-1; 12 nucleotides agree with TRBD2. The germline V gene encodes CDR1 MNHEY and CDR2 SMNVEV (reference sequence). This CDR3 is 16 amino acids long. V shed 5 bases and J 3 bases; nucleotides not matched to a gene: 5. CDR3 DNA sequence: TGTGCCAGCAGTGTTCTAGCGGGGGGGCTCTACAATGAGCAGTTCTTC. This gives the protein CASSVLAGGLYNEQFF.

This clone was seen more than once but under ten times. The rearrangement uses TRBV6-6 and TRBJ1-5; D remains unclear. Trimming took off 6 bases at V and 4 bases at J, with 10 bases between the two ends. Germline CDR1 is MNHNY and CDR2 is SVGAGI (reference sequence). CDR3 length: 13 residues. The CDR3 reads CASSPRENQPQHF. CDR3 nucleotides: TGTGCCAGCAGCCCACGGGAGAATCAGCCCCAGCATTTT.

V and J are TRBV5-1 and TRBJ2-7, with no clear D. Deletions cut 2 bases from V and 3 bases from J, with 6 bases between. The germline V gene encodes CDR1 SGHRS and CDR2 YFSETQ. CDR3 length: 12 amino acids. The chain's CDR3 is CASSFPFYEQYF. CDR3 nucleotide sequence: TGCGCCAGCAGCTTCCCTTTCTACGAGCAGTACTTC.

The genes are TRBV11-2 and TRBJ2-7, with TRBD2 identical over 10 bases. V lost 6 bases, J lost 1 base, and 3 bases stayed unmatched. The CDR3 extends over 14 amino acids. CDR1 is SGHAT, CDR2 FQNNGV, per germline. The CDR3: CASRGSGRSYEQYF. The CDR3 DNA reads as TGTGCCAGCAGGGGTAGCGGGAGGTCCTACGAGCAGTACTTC.

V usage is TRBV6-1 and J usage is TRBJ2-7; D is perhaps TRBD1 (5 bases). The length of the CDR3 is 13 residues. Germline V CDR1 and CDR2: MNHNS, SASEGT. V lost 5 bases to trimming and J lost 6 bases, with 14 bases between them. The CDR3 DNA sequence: TGTGCCAGCAGTCAGGGTCTTTCGGGCGAGCAGTACTTC. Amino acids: CASSQGLSGEQYF.

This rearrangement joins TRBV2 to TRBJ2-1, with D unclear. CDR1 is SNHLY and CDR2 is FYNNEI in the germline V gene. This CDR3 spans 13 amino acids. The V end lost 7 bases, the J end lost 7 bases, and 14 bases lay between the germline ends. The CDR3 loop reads CASMWAGWNEQFF. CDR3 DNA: TGTGCCAGCATGTGGGCTGGGTGGAATGAGCAGTTCTTC.

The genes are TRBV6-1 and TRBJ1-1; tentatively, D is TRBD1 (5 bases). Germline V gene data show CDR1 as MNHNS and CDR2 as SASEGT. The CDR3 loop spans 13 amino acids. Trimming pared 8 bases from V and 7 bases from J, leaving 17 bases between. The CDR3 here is CASSFFPGDEAFF. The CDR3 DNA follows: TGTGCCAGCTCTTTTTTCCCGGGGGATGAAGCTTTCTTT.

In DNA, the CDR3 is TGCGCCAGCAGCCAAGGGTTCATTATGGGGCCTATTCACGGCTACACCTTC. Its translation is CASSQGFIMGPIHGYTF. The chain carries TRBV4-1 and TRBJ1-2; possibly TRBD1 for D (5 bases). Trimming removed 1 base from V and 8 bases from J, with 23 bases in between. Germline V gene data show CDR1 as MGHRA and CDR2 as YSYEKL. The CDR3 sequence is 17 residues long.

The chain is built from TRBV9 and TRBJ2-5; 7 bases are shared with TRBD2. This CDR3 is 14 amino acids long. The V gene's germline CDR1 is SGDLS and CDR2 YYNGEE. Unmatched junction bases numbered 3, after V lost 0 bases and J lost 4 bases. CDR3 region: CASSVGGEGETQYF. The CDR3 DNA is TGTGCCAGCAGCGTAGGAGGGGAGGGAGAGACCCAGTACTTC.

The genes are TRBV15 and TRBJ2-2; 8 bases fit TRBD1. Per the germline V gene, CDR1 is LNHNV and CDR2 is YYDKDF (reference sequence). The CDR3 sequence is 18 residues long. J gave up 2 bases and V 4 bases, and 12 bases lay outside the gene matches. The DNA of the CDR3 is TGTGCCACCAGCATCCTTGGGACAGGAACTACAAACACCGGGGAGCTGTTTTTT. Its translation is CATSILGTGTTNTGELFF.

CDR3 sequence: CASGPAGTNNNEQFF. The CDR3 DNA reads as TGTGCCAGCGGACCAGCCGGGACAAACAACAATGAGCAGTTCTTC. The chain carries TRBV27 and TRBJ2-1; D might be TRBD1 (6 bases). V was shortened by 8 bases and J by 5 bases, with 19 bases between the two germline ends. The CDR3 is 15 residues long. Germline V gives CDR1 MNHEY, CDR2 SMNVEV (reference sequence).

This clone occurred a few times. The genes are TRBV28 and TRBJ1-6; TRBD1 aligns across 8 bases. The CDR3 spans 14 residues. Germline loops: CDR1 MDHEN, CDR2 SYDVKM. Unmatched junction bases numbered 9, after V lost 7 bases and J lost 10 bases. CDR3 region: CASNYQGATSPLHF. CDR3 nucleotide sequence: TGTGCCAGCAACTATCAGGGGGCCACCTCACCCCTCCACTTT.

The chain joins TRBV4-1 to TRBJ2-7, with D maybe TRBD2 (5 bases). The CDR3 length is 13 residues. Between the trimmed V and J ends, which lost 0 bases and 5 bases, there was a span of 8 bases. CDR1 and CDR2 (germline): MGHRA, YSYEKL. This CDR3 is CASSQDRGDEQYF. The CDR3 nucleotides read TGCGCCAGCAGCCAAGACCGGGGAGACGAGCAGTACTTC.

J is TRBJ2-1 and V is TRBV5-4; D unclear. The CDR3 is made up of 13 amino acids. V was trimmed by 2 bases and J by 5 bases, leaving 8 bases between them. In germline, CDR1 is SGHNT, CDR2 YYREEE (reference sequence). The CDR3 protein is CASSFDLHNEQFF. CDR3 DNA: TGTGCCAGCAGCTTCGACTTACACAATGAGCAGTTCTTC.

In nucleotides, the CDR3 is TGCGCCAGCAGCCAAGCGCCAAACAGGGGTAGTAATGAAAAACTGTTTTTT. Translated: CASSQAPNRGSNEKLFF. The chain combines TRBV4-1 with TRBJ1-4, with 7 positions matching TRBD1. The CDR3 has 17 residues. Germline values: CDR1 MGHRA, CDR2 YSYEKL. The junction had 9 bases not matched to a gene; V was cut back by 1 base and J by 4 bases.